This entry is about one T cell receptor (beta chain). The antigen is not known. This CDR3 is missing its conserved last phenylalanine or tryptophan, likely due to a read error. The germline V gene has CDR1 SGHRS and CDR2 YFSETQ. The length of the CDR3 is 15 residues. V was cut by 0 bases and J by 5 bases, with 14 bases left in between. This sample was included in a study of cytomegalovirus exposure and HLA in healthy donors. It was with 60 Vbeta and 13 Jbeta primers that the PCR ran. Original handling: Later, an analysis found 75 million to 100 million unique TCR beta chains, and 9.5 million to 11 million of these were shared. Assay: immunoSEQ multiplex PCR; the TCRdb copy retains only in-frame clones and omits some. V and J calls plus clone size are reproduced from that table; the DNA served to infer D and trimming. The repertoire shows approximately 190,000 clones; the top ten hold less than 0.85%.

Study observations and caveats: Highly shared sequence variants in one cluster were likely a sequencing artifact.

This rearrangement joins TRBV5-1 to TRBJ1-2; D perhaps matches TRBD1 (6 bases). Sequencing was done on a sample of PBMCs. The source of this sequence is a boy younger than 18 in good health and CMV-seronegative. The CDR3 DNA reads TGCGCCAGCAGCTTGGAGGGGGTGGGTCCGTATGGCTACACCCTC. This gives the protein CASSLEGVGPYGYTL.